This T cell receptor (beta chain) stems from a study of beta chain features in type 1 diabetes. Germline V CDR1 and CDR2: MDHEN, SYDVKM. This CDR3 spans 15 amino acids. V lost 5 bases and J lost 12; bases outside the gene matches: 14. Study-wide results and limits: Relative to healthy donors, patients appeared to have naive, central memory and Treg TCRB repertoires that were more similar.

One heparinised blood draw averaging around 100 mL was given by each donor. CD45RO/CCR7/CD25/CD127/CD95/CD27 separated CD4+ naive, central memory, regulatory and stem cell-like memory cells by sorting. Remarks on this clone: Its antigen is unknown.

Expressed TCRB transcripts were sequenced after all isolated RNA was converted to cDNA. Sequencing of naive, central memory and regulatory T cell samples gave an average of around 3.8 million reads. Assay used: immunoSEQ multiplex PCR; TCRdb lists only in-frame clones, some missing. The sample yields 140,000 to 150,000 clones, around 9.3% seen once. The V call is TRBV28, the J call TRBJ2-1, with 9 bases matching TRBD1. The clonotype originates from a young man in good health. Material for sequencing was naive CD4+ T cells from blood. The CDR3 DNA is TGTGCCAGCAGTAACAACCTACAGGGGGCCGCTAGGCAGTTCTTC. It encodes CASSNNLQGAARQFF. The variable domain in full, completed from reference TRBV28 and TRBJ2-1, reads DVKVTQSSRYLVKRTGEKVFLECVQDMDHENMFWYRQDPGLGLRLIYFSYDVKMKEKGDIPEGYSVSREKKERFSLILESASTNQTSMYLCASSNNLQGAARQFFGPGTRLTVL.